This T cell receptor (beta chain) was found in a study of blood T cell repertoires in COVID-19. The CDR3 spans 12 residues. Germline CDR1 LNHDA, CDR2 SQIVND (reference sequence). The V end lost 9 bases, the J end lost 3 bases, and 11 bases lay between the germline ends. The authors' processing: Amplification of reference gene primers was used by the study to estimate nucleated cell counts. The data were produced by immunoSEQ multiplex PCR, yet TCRdb's version contains in-frame clones alone and is incomplete. The V and J calls and clone size come from that table; D and trimming were worked out from the DNA. The table lists about 120,000 clones, 85% of them singletons.

The sequenced sample was peripheral blood. V and J are TRBV19 and TRBJ1-2, with unresolved D. This clonotype originated in an elderly woman with acute or convalescent COVID-19. CDR3: CASSEVDYGYTF. CDR3 DNA: TGTGCCAGCAGCGAGGTGGACTATGGCTACACCTTC.